This T cell receptor beta chain was documented in a study of Ad26.COV2.S vaccination and SARS-CoV-2 variants. TCRdb keeps only in-frame clones here, not all; method: immunoSEQ multiplex PCR. The table shows roughly 300,000 clones, with less than 90% occurring only once. Trimming stripped 6 bases from V and 3 bases from J, with 12 bases between. The germline CDR1 and CDR2 sequences are LNHDA and SQIVND (reference sequence). The CDR3 consists of 13 residues. Indicated treatment: around 19 received Ad26.COV2.S at low or high dose, single or two shots; roughly five received placebo; per-sample allocation not given. Day 63 after the first vaccine or placebo injection was the time point for sampling.

This rearrangement joins TRBV19 to TRBJ2-7; D may be TRBD1 (6 bases). This receptor was taken from a person between 18 and 65 years old who received the Ad26.COV2.S COVID-19 vaccine or a placebo. The material sequenced was peripheral blood, taken in a trial of Ad26.COV2.S vaccine versus placebo. CDR3 nucleotides: TGTGCCAGTAGGAACAGGGATATCTACGAGCAGTACTTC. This gives the protein CASRNRDIYEQYF.